This T cell receptor beta chain comes out of a study of blood T cell repertoires in COVID-19. Authors' processing steps: Estimation of nucleated cell counts relied on the amplification of reference gene primers. Data came from immunoSEQ multiplex PCR; TCRdb stores just in-frame clones and leaves some out. V and J calls and clone size follow that table, whereas D and trimming were derived from the DNA. The table shows roughly 150,000 clones, with approximately 90% occurring only once. The CDR3 totals 14 residues. Trimming took off 7 bases at V and 2 bases at J, with 12 bases between the two ends. CDR1 and CDR2 from the germline V gene are SNHLY and FYNNEI.

The chain is built from TRBV2 and TRBJ1-5, with a weak D call TRBD1 (6 bases). The receptor's source is a young man with COVID-19, enrolled during active disease. Sequencing input: peripheral blood. The CDR3 loop reads CASTRQVGNQPQHF. The CDR3 region has the DNA TGTGCCAGCACAAGACAGGTGGGCAATCAGCCCCAGCATTTT. Complete variable domain (other parts from reference TRBV2 and TRBJ1-5): EPEVTQTPSHQVTQMGQEVILRCVPISNHLYFYWYRQILGQKVEFLVSFYNNEISEKSEIFDDQFSVERPDGSNFTLKIRSTKLEDSAMYFCASTRQVGNQPQHFGDGTRLSIL.